This TCR beta chain derives from a study of cytomegalovirus exposure and HLA in healthy donors (TCRdb year 2017). Concerning the study at large: An earlier analysis of 587 of the donors reported about 260 Gb of sequence data and around 110 million unique TCR beta sequences obtained from around 170 million T cells. Roughly 300 gigabases of sequencing data and 78 million or so unique TCR sequences were included in an early release covering several hundred HLA-typed donors. Of the 350 to 400 genotyped donors, around 81% fell in the genetic ancestry cluster associated with self-reported Caucasian donors. The study aimed to test whether cataloging public T cell receptors could reveal signatures of past pathogen exposure. The T cell repertoires of roughly 660 subjects were profiled by immunosequencing and related to cytomegalovirus serostatus. Along with the approximately 700-subject first cohort, a separate validation cohort of 120 different subjects was used. High-throughput TCR immunosequencing, statistical association of individual TCRs with disease status, and machine learning were combined to predict cytomegalovirus infection status. A later analysis re-analyzed previously published TCR beta repertoires from 660 or so donors and added high-resolution HLA genotyping to study TCR occurrence patterns. In the later analysis, no new phenotypic data were used to find candidate immune exposures; instead, reliance was placed on TCR beta sequences and their occurrence across donors. To decide whether each TCR beta V gene segment behaved as functional or pseudogenic, an earlier analysis of some 570 of the donors relied on high-throughput TCR beta sequencing. Alongside the repertoire data, information on donor age, sex, ethnicity and CMV serostatus was compiled. A later genetic analysis used genome-wide SNP genotypes for about 55% of the 666 donors, treating that subset as a discovery cohort. All discovery cohort repertoires had been generated on a single sequencing platform. HLA typing included class I and class II loci at four-digit resolution. The number of typed donors differed by locus: about 620-630 for A, B, C, DRB1 and DQB1; 500 to 550 for DQA1; about 600 for DPA1; and around 450 for DPB1. Roughly 5 DR-DQ haplotypes were handled as single units for association and clustering, since linkage in the cohort was strong. On average, roughly 240,000 unique TCR beta nucleotide sequences were sequenced per donor among a few hundred genotyped donors of the cohort, with roughly 18% of those sequences being non-productive. Study-wide conclusions, independent of this receptor: Linkage disequilibrium might explain the correlated functional status among segregating V segments, but an unknown experimental factor could not be ruled out. Over 15 rarely observed V segments, including chromosome 9 orphons, were excluded from the earlier analysis of some 590 of the donors because counts were too low. A later analysis associated 16,951 TCR beta sequences with specific HLA alleles at a false discovery rate of 0.05. A cluster of highly shared sequence variants was judged likely to be a technical artifact of the sequencing pipeline. In a later analysis, HLA-associated TCR beta chains were found to be more clonally expanded and to have lower generation probabilities than equally common non-associated chains. Compared with the approximately 670-donor mean, donors in an Asian-associated ancestry cluster had fewer N-insertions in productive TCRs, according to a later genetic analysis. A later analysis found that most CMV-associated TCR beta chains appeared HLA-restricted, with HLA associations seemingly driven largely by CMV exposure. V-gene and J-gene trimming of TCR beta chains was associated with a missense DCLRE1C variant in a later genetic analysis, and the association was replicated in an independent cohort. In a later analysis, several top co-occurrence clusters were reported to appear linked to parvovirus B19, influenza, CMV and Epstein-Barr virus. An earlier analysis of around 540 of the donors showed that most TCR beta V segments appeared in productive rearrangements either about 87% or about 30% of the time, which broadly matched IMGT annotations. The study gave a list of under 200 TCR beta chains associated with cytomegalovirus. Some IMGT-functional V segments, including TRBV6-2 and TRBV6-3, could not be distinguished by the 87-base-pair reads and were therefore excluded. A later analysis found that TCR association rates varied across HLA loci, with DRB1 alleles showing the most associated TCRs and HLA-C alleles the fewest. Most TCR sequences were seen in very few donors, while some public TCRs were found in many individuals. CMV serostatus was the only immune exposure information available for the cohort. The presence/absence analyses assumed that sequencing depth was roughly uniform across donors, and that assumption may not be true. In vitro tests confirmed that a few of the cytomegalovirus-associated TCR beta chains recognize cytomegalovirus antigens. When HLA alleles, especially DR and DQ, strongly co-occurred, attributing TCR associations to individual alleles was difficult. A further reported finding was that TCR beta sequences accurately predicted the HLA-A and HLA-B alleles for most subjects in the first cohort. The authors suggested that the approach could potentially be extended to other disease states and immunological phenotypes. The cohort was sequenced for TCR beta chains only, and without alpha or paired-chain data the features that could be detected were limited. Because HLA typing was unavailable for some donors at each locus, only the typed subset was used in association tests. Cytomegalovirus status was reported to be diagnosed by the classifier with high specificity and sensitivity in both the original and validation cohorts.

Library preparation was by the immunoSEQ multiplex PCR assay. The multiplex PCR relied on a mix of 60 forward primers for TCR Vbeta segments and 13 reverse primers for TCR Jbeta segments. Amplification of the CDR3 region of rearranged TCR beta genes was performed with a multiplex PCR assay on genomic DNA. Amplified TCR beta libraries were sequenced as 87-base-pair reads on the Illumina HiSeq System. Processing in the source paper ran as follows. A later analysis tallied roughly 76 million unique TCR beta chains across the 650 to 750 repertoires, and 10 million to 11 million of those chains were shared by two or more donors. Raw reads were error-corrected and collapsed into unique sequences with a nearest-neighbor algorithm that merged closely related sequences to remove PCR and sequencing errors. Alignment of CDR3 sequences to IMGT reference sequences was used to assign V, D and J gene segments. Each retained sequence needed at least a six-nucleotide match to both a V gene segment and a J gene segment. Rearrangements were called productive when the CDR3 lacked stop codons and stayed in frame with V and J; all others were non-productive. CDR3 was defined by IMGT convention, running from the second conserved V-encoded cysteine to the conserved J-encoded phenylalanine. In an earlier analysis of around 570 of the donors, sequences lacking an unambiguous match to a single V gene segment were excluded. In an earlier analysis of a few hundred of the donors, a V segment was called functional when productive rearrangements were above 56.7%, and segregating when the standard deviation between donors exceeded 5%. A statistical classification framework was built for diagnosing cytomegalovirus status from the catalog of TCR beta chain sequences. A later analysis assigned V and J genes by comparing TCR nucleotide sequences with IMGT/GENE-DB human TR gene sequences. In a later analysis, CDR3 sequences and most-parsimonious VDJ recombination scenarios were assigned using the TCRdist pipeline. In a later analysis, each TCR beta chain was defined by its CDR3 amino acid sequence together with its V-gene family, and reads lacking a unique V-gene family were excluded. A later analysis removed 600 or so highly shared, low-generation-probability nucleotide sequences to deal with suspected cross-contamination and a sequencing artifact. In a later analysis, a clonal expansion index for each public chain was calculated from normalized within-repertoire ranks of inferred template counts. Generation probabilities in a later analysis came from a VDJ recombination model fitted to out-of-frame rearrangements, and those results were checked against IGoR. A later analysis scored TCR-TCR, TCR-HLA and TCR-CMV co-occurrence with hypergeometric tests, applying a repertoire-size bias correction to TCR pairs. In a later analysis, false discovery rates were estimated by permuting HLA or CMV assignments 20 times. In a later analysis, co-occurring TCRs were grouped using DBSCAN, with TCRdist sequence similarity added in when clustering inside HLA-allele-positive subsets. Repertoires with fewer than 30,000 or more than 120,000 public chains, plus five repertoires with anomalous nucleotide sharing, were excluded from co-occurrence clustering. The source is immuneACCESS, and TCRdb retained only in-frame sequences with V and J called. Part of the clones is not carried over; for the studies checked, unresolved V genes explain less than half of this, and the remainder is unexplained. V and J calls and clone size are copied from that table; D and trimming were computed from the DNA. The sample profile shows about 97,000 clones; roughly 80% of them were found once. Of the sample, 9.6% is held by the ten largest clones.

The cohort consisted of 600 to 700 healthy bone marrow donors. At the time of sampling, all cohort members were nominally healthy, though unrecorded immune exposures were likely present. The donor was CMV seropositive and belonged to the group of 250 to 300 seropositive cohort members. A peripheral blood sample was provided by each donor, and peripheral blood mononuclear cells were used for TCR beta sequencing. The Qiagen DNeasy Blood Extraction Kit was used to extract genomic DNA from the blood cell samples. In the germline V gene, CDR1 corresponds to MNHNS and CDR2 to SASEGT. Deletion took 1 base off V and 2 bases off J, with a span of 7 bases between the germline ends. Taken from cysteine to phenylalanine, the CDR3 has 14 residues. Just CDR3 DNA is preserved here, 42 bases in frame from base 1. Note on this clone: This clone's antigen is unknown. The sample holds no much larger clone one base away, and base qualities are not on file.

Material: PBMCs. The chain is assembled from TRBV6-1 and TRBJ2-3; the D segment could be TRBD2, given 5 matching bases. The clonotype comes from a male donor in good health and CMV-seropositive. The DNA sequence follows: TGTGCCAGCAGTGAAGGGACTGCCACAGATACGCAGTATTTT. Translated, this gives CASSEGTATDTQYF.